This T cell receptor beta chain was captured in a study of blood T cell repertoires in COVID-19. On the study more broadly: From T cells, B-cell-depleted T cells, or PBMCs came the material, which was cDNA or gDNA.

The data were produced by immunoSEQ multiplex PCR, yet TCRdb's version contains in-frame clones alone and is incomplete. The data show about 190,000 clones, less than 90% seen once. The sample was peripheral blood. The source is a man between 65 and 80 years old with active or convalescent COVID-19.

The CDR3 protein is CASSPAGAWGNTIYF. The CDR3 bases are TGCGCCAGCAGCCCGGCGGGGGCTTGGGGAAACACCATATATTTT. The V call is TRBV5-1, the J call TRBJ1-3; D is possibly TRBD1 (6 bases). The length of the CDR3 is 15 residues. Trimming removed 4 bases from V and 4 bases from J, with 15 bases in between. Germline CDR1 and CDR2: SGHRS and YFSETQ.